Listed below are T cell receptor beta chains from one sample, sequenced in a study of neurological immune-mediated disorders. From the 5' RACE reads, TCRdb called clonotypes with MiXCR, one entry per CDR3 protein. The sample shows roughly 75,000 distinct CDR3 sequences, approximately 15% of them seen only once. Source material: PBMCs. These receptors all stem from a female donor with HTLV-1-associated myelopathy (HAM/TSP). Each CDR3 is given with its conserved first and last residue. A D gene is named only where the DNA matches it firmly. A clone size is listed for some rows: how often the clone was seen (once, few, many), or a class if it is expanded.

d_call	clone_size	v_call	j_call	cdr3_aa	cdr3_nt
.	many	TRBV6-4	TRBJ1-1	CASSDKGFEAFF	TGTGCCAGCAGTGACAAGGGTTTTGAAGCTTTCTTT
.	many	TRBV28	TRBJ2-2	CASSLGGWTGELFF	TGTGCCAGCAGCCTAGGGGGTTGGACCGGGGAGCTGTTTTTT
TRBD1	many	TRBV6-1	TRBJ1-6	CASRDDRDGYNSPLHF	TGTGCCAGCAGAGACGACAGGGACGGCTATAATTCACCCCTCCACTTT
.	many	TRBV5-5	TRBJ2-2	CASSSRGGPGELFF	TGTGCCAGCAGCTCCCGTGGGGGTCCCGGGGAGCTGTTTTTT
.	many	TRBV20-1	TRBJ2-3	CSALTGSSTDTQYF	TGCAGTGCATTGACAGGCTCCAGCACAGATACGCAGTATTTT
TRBD2	many	TRBV4-2	TRBJ2-1	CASSQAGTSGGEQFF	TGTGCCAGCAGCCAAGCGGGGACTAGCGGTGGTGAGCAGTTCTTC
TRBD2	many	TRBV20-1	TRBJ2-5	CSAPTSGGAVETQYF	TGCAGTGCTCCTACTAGCGGGGGGGCCGTGGAGACCCAGTACTTC
.	many	TRBV20-1	TRBJ2-7	CSASVGDEQYF	TGCAGTGCTAGTGTCGGGGACGAGCAGTACTTC
.	.	TRBV18	TRBJ2-2	CASSPYSPLNTGELFF	TGTGCCAGCTCACCATATAGCCCCCTCAACACCGGGGAGCTGTTTTTT
.	many	TRBV7-8	TRBJ2-5	CASSLKQYETQYF	TGTGCCAGCAGCTTAAAACAATATGAGACCCAGTACTTC
TRBD1	few	TRBV14	TRBJ2-6	CASSSYRGSSGANVLTF	TGTGCCAGCAGCTCGTACAGGGGCTCATCTGGGGCCAACGTCCTGACTTTC
.	many	TRBV29-1	TRBJ2-7	CSVRGSYEQYF	TGCAGCGTTCGAGGGTCCTACGAGCAGTACTTC
.	.	TRBV7-8	TRBJ2-2	CASSSQGGELFF	TGTGCCAGCAGCTCCCAGGGCGGGGAGCTGTTTTTT
.	many	TRBV6-5	TRBJ1-1	CASSYSFRGHTEAFF	TGTGCCAGCAGTTACTCTTTTCGGGGCCACACTGAAGCTTTCTTT
.	many	TRBV5-1	TRBJ2-2	CASSFQGHTGELFF	TGCGCCAGCAGCTTCCAGGGGCATACCGGGGAGCTGTTTTTT
.	once	TRBV20-1	TRBJ2-2	CSASSRAGTGELFF	TGCAGTGCTAGCTCCCGGGCGGGCACCGGGGAGCTGTTTTTT
.	many	TRBV21-1	TRBJ1-2	CASSKPKRGGQVRGYTF	TGTGCCAGCAGCAAACCTAAACGGGGGGGACAGGTGCGTGGCTACACCTTC
TRBD1	many	TRBV12-3/TRBV12-4	TRBJ1-5	CASSSDRGRNQPQHF	TGTGCCAGCAGCTCCGACAGGGGACGTAATCAGCCCCAGCATTTT
.	.	TRBV7-9	TRBJ2-4	CASSLAGAVNIQYF	TGTGCCAGCAGCTTAGCAGGGGCCGTAAACATTCAGTACTTC
TRBD2	many	TRBV5-1	TRBJ2-3	CASSVSGGGTDTQYF	TGCGCCAGCAGCGTCAGCGGGGGGGGCACAGATACGCAGTATTTT
.	.	TRBV7-2	TRBJ2-7	CASSRQVSYEQYF	TGTGCCAGCTCGCGGCAAGTCTCCTACGAGCAGTACTTC
.	many	TRBV12-3/TRBV12-4	TRBJ1-2	CASSLGGGSRGYTF	TGTGCCAGCAGTTTAGGAGGAGGGTCGCGGGGCTACACCTTC
.	many	TRBV12-3/TRBV12-4	TRBJ1-5	CASSLSDSQPQHF	TGTGCCAGCAGTTTGTCAGATAGTCAGCCCCAGCATTTT
.	many	TRBV20-1	TRBJ1-5	CSARRANQPQHF	TGCAGTGCTAGAAGGGCCAATCAGCCCCAGCATTTT
.	many	TRBV20-1	TRBJ2-5	CSARDLGASVIRETQYF	TGCAGTGCTAGAGATCTCGGGGCTAGCGTAATACGAGAGACCCAGTACTTC
.	many	TRBV20-1	TRBJ2-7	CSAAEGAYEQYF	TGCAGTGCTGCGGAGGGCGCCTACGAGCAGTACTTC
.	many	TRBV5-6	TRBJ2-7	CASWKGHEQYF	TGTGCCAGCTGGAAGGGGCACGAGCAGTACTTC
.	medium-sized	TRBV20-1	TRBJ2-1	CSAAGGFGNEQFF	TGCAGTGCTGCCGGAGGTTTTGGCAATGAGCAGTTCTTC
.	many	TRBV6-1	TRBJ2-1	CASSALSRLWLF	TGTGCCAGCAGTGCTCTGTCGAGACTCTGGCTCTTC
.	many	TRBV5-1	TRBJ2-2	CASSWGPQSNTGELFF	TGCGCCAGCAGCTGGGGGCCCCAATCGAACACCGGGGAGCTGTTTTTT
TRBD1	many	TRBV11-2	TRBJ2-3	CASAPIGTAQYF	TGTGCCAGCGCACCTATAGGGACAGCGCAGTATTTT
TRBD1	few	TRBV2	TRBJ2-3	CASSGQGGDTQYF	TGTGCCAGCAGTGGACAGGGGGGAGATACGCAGTATTTT
TRBD1	many	TRBV5-1	TRBJ1-4	CASRTGASNEKLFF	TGCGCCAGCAGAACAGGGGCATCTAATGAAAAACTGTTTTTT
.	many	TRBV28	TRBJ1-1	CASSPPGGTEAFF	TGTGCCAGCAGTCCCCCGGGGGGCACTGAAGCTTTCTTT
TRBD1	many	TRBV4-1	TRBJ2-7	CASSVPGQGYEQYF	TGCGCCAGCAGCGTACCGGGACAGGGCTACGAGCAGTACTTC
.	many	TRBV6-9	TRBJ2-5	CANPGRREETQYF	TGTGCCAACCCGGGCCGAAGGGAGGAGACCCAGTACTTC
.	many	TRBV15	TRBJ2-7	CATSRGISGNLNEQYF	TGTGCCACCAGCAGAGGGATTTCGGGTAATCTTAACGAGCAGTACTTC
.	many	TRBV24-1	TRBJ1-3	CATSDLDSYSGNTIYF	TGTGCCACCAGTGATCTGGACAGTTACTCTGGAAACACCATATATTTT
.	few	TRBV5-1	TRBJ2-3	CASSLFLTDTQYF	TGCGCCAGCAGCTTGTTCCTCACAGATACGCAGTATTTT
.	many	TRBV5-1	TRBJ2-1	CASSLRGSYNEQFF	TGCGCCAGCAGCTTGAGAGGCTCCTACAATGAGCAGTTCTTC
TRBD1	.	TRBV20-1	TRBJ2-5	CSAPGTVTETQYF	TGCAGTGCTCCCGGGACAGTGACGGAGACCCAGTACTTC
.	many	TRBV7-5	TRBJ2-1	CISVPEAYSVCSDRASANEQFF	.
.	many	TRBV20-1	TRBJ1-3	CSAKDLNTIYF	TGCAGTGCCAAGGACCTAAACACCATATATTTT
TRBD1	.	TRBV5-1	TRBJ2-7	CASSLPGQGAYEQYF	TGCGCCAGCAGCCTACCGGGACAGGGGGCCTACGAGCAGTACTTC
.	.	TRBV9	TRBJ2-3	CASSICTSRTDTQYF	TGTGCCAGCAGCATCTGTACGTCTCGCACAGATACGCAGTATTTT
.	many	TRBV29-1	TRBJ1-5	CSVSTSRGNQPQHF	TGCAGCGTCTCAACGTCCCGGGGTAATCAGCCCCAGCATTTT
TRBD1	many	TRBV28	TRBJ2-6	CASSYRDRGRRGANVLTF	TGTGCCAGCAGCTACCGGGACAGGGGGCGTCGGGGGGCCAACGTCCTGACTTTC
.	many	TRBV28	TRBJ2-1	CASIPGGSYNEQFF	TGTGCCTCAATTCCCGGGGGTTCCTACAATGAGCAGTTCTTC
.	few	TRBV6-1	TRBJ2-5	CASSGEVTGRGETQYF	TGTGCCAGCAGTGGCGAGGTGACAGGGAGGGGAGAGACCCAGTACTTC
.	.	TRBV30	TRBJ1-1	CAWSTRPPKDTEAFF	TGTGCCTGGAGTACAAGACCGCCCAAGGACACTGAAGCTTTCTTT
.	many	TRBV5-1	TRBJ2-5	CASTPLGLQPLGEETQYF	TGCGCCAGCACCCCCTTGGGTCTGCAGCCCTTGGGGGAAGAGACCCAGTACTTC
TRBD1	many	TRBV5-1	TRBJ1-2	CASSLTTGGDGYTF	TGCGCCAGCAGCTTGACGACAGGGGGCGATGGCTACACCTTC
.	many	TRBV10-3	TRBJ1-1	CAIRVGRDTEAFF	TGTGCCATCCGGGTAGGCAGGGACACTGAAGCTTTCTTT
.	many	TRBV10-3	TRBJ1-5	CAISEGVDQPQHF	TGTGCCATCAGTGAAGGGGTGGATCAGCCCCAGCATTTT
.	many	TRBV20-1	TRBJ1-2	CSARMGNYGYTF	TGCAGTGCTAGGATGGGGAACTATGGCTACACCTTC